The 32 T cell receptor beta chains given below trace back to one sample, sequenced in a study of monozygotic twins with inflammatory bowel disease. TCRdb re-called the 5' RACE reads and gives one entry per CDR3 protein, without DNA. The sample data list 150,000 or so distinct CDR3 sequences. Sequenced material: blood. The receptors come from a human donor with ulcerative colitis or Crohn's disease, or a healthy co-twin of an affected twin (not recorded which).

The CDR3 is CASSLGSGDEQYF. The V call is TRBV5-1, the J call TRBJ2-7; no DNA is available, so the TRBD2 call from TCRdb remains unchecked. The CDR3 has 13 amino acids. CDR1 is SGHRS, CDR2 YFSETQ, per germline.

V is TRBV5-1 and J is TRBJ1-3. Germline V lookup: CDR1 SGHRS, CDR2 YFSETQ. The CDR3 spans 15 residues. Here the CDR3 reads CASSLAETKADTIYF.

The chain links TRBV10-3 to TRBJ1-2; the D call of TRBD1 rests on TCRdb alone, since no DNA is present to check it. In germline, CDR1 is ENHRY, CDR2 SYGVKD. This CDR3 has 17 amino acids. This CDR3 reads CAISESWTGPTGYGYTF.

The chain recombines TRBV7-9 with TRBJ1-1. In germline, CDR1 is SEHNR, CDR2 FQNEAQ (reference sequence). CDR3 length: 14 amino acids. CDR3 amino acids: CASSLLGLNTEAFF.

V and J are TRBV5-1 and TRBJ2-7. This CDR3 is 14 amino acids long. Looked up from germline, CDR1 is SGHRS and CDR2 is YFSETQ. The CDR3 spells CASSSSKGLYEQYF.

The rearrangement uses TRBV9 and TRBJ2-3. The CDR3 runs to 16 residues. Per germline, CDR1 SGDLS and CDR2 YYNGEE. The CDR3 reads CASSVWWDSSTDTQYF.

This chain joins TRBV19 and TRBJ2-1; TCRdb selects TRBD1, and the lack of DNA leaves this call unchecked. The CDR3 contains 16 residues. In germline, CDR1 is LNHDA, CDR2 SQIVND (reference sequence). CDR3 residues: CASGAQRGGQDNEQFF.

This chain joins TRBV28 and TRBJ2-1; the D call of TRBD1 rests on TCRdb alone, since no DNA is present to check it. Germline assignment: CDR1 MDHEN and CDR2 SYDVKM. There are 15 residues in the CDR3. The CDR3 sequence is CASRILGTGLNEQFF.

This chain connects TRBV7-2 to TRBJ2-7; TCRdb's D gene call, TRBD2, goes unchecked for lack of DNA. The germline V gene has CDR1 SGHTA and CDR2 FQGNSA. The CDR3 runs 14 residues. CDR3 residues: CASSPDRTLWKRYF. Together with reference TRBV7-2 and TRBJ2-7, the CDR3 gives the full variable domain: GAGVSQSPSNKVTEKGKDVELRCDPISGHTALYWYRQSLGQGLEFLIYFQGNSAPDKSGLPSDRFSAERTGGSVSTLTIQRTQQEDSAVYLCASSPDRTLWKRYFGPGTRLTVT.

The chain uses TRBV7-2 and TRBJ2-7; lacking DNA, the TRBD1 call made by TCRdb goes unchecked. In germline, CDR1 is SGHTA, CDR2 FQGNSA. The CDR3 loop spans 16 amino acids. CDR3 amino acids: CASSPRGTDASYEQYF.

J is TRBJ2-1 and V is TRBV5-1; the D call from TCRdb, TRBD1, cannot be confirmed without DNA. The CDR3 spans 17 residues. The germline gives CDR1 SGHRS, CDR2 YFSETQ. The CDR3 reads CASSPDFRGSSYNEQFF.

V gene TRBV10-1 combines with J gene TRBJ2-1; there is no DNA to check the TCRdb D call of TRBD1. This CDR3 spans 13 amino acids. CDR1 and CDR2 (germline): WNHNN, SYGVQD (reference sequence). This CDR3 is CASSERGDGEQFF.

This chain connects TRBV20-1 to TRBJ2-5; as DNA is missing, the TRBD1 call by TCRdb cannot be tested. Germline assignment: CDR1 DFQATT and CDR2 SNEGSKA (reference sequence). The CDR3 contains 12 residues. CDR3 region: CSALDRVETQYF.

This CDR3 reads CSARLQGNYGYTF. J is TRBJ1-2 and V is TRBV20-1; the TCRdb D gene call, TRBD1, has no DNA to confirm it. CDR1 is DFQATT and CDR2 is SNEGSKA in the germline V gene (reference sequence). The CDR3 extends over 13 amino acids.

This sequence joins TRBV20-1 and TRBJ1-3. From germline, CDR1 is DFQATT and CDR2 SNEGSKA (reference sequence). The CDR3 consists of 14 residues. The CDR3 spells CSASDIHSGNTIYF.

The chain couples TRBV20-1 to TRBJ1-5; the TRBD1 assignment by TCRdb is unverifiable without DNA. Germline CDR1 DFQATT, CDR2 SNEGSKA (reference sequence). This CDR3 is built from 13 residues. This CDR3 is CSAKSSGAQPQHF.

The chain's CDR3 is CATSRERSGGSYNEQFF. The chain links TRBV15 to TRBJ2-1. Germline V lookup: CDR1 LNHNV, CDR2 YYDKDF (reference sequence). The CDR3 spans 17 residues.

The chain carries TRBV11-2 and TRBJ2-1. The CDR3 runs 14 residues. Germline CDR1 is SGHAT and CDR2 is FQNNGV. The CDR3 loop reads CASSLNSRGLEQFF.

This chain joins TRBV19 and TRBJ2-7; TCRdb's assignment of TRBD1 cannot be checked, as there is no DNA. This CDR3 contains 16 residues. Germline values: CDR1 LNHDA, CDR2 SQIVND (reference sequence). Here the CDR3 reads CASRKSFGTEPYEQYF. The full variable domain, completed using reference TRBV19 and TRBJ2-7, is DGGITQSPKYLFRKEGQNVTLSCEQNLNHDAMYWYRQDPGQGLRLIYYSQIVNDFQKGDIAEGYSVSREKKESFPLTVTSAQKNPTAFYLCASRKSFGTEPYEQYFGPGTRLTVT.

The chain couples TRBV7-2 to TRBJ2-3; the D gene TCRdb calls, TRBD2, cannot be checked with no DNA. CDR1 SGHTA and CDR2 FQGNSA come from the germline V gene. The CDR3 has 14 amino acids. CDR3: CASSRLAGRDTQYF.

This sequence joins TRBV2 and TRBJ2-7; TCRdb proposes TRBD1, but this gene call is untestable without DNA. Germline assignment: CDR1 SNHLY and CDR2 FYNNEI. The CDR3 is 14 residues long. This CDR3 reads CASRRKGPSYEQYF. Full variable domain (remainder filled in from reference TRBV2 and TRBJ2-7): EPEVTQTPSHQVTQMGQEVILRCVPISNHLYFYWYRQILGQKVEFLVSFYNNEISEKSEIFDDQFSVERPDGSNFTLKIRSTKLEDSAMYFCASRRKGPSYEQYFGPGTRLTVT.

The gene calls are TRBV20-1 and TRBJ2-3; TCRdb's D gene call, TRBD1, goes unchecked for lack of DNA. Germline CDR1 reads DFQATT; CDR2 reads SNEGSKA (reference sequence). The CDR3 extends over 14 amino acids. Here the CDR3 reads CSARIRGRLDTQYF.

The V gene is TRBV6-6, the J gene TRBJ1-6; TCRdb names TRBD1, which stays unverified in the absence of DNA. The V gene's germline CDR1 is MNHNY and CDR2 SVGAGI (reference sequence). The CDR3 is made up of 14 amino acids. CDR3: CASSKTGGNSPLHF.

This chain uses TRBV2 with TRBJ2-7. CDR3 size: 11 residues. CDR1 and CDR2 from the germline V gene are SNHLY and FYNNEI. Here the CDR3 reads CASSELYEQYF. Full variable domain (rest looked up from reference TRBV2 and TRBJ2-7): EPEVTQTPSHQVTQMGQEVILRCVPISNHLYFYWYRQILGQKVEFLVSFYNNEISEKSEIFDDQFSVERPDGSNFTLKIRSTKLEDSAMYFCASSELYEQYFGPGTRLTVT.

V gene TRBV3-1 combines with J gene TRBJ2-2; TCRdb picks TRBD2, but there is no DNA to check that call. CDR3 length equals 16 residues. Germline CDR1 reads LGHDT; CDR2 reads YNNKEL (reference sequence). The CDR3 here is CASSQALAGGPGELFF.

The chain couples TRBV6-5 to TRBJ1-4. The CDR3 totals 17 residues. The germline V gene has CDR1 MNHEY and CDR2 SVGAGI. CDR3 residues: CASSYSTARNRGEKLFF.

The CDR3 sequence is CSARDRRVSSYEQYF. The rearrangement links TRBV20-1 to TRBJ2-7; TCRdb's D gene call, TRBD2, goes unchecked for lack of DNA. The CDR3 runs 15 residues. CDR1 is DFQATT, CDR2 SNEGSKA, per germline (reference sequence).

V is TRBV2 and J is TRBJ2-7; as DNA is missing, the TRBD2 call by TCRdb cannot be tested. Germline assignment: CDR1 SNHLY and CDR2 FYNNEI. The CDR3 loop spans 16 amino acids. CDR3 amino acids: CASLPRPSGSVYEQYF.

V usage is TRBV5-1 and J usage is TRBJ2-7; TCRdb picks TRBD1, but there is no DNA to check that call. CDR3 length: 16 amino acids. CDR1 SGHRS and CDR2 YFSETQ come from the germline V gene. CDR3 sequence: CASSLGTFTLYYEQYF.

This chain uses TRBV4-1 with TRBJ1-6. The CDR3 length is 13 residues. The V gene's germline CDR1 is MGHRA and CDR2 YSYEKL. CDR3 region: CASSEVYNSPLHF.

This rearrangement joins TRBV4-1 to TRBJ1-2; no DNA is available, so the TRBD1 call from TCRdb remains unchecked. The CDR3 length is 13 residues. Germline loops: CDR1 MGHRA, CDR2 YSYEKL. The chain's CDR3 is CASSHTTGYGYTF.

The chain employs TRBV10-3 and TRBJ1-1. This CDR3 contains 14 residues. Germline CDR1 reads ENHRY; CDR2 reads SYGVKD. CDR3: CAISYTVSDTEAFF.